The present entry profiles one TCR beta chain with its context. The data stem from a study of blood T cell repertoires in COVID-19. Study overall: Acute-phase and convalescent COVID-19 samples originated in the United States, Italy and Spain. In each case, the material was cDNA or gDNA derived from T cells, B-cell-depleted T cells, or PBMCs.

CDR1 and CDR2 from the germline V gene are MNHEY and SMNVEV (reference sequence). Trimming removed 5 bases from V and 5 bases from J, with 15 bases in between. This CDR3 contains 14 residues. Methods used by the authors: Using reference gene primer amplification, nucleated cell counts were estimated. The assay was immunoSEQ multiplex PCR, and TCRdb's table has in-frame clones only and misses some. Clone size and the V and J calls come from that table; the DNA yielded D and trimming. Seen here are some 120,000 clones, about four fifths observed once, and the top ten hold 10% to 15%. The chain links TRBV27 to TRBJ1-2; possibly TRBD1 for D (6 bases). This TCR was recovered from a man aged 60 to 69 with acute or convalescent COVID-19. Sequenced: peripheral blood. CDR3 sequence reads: CASSPTDSRYGYTF. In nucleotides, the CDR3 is TGTGCCAGCAGTCCGACGGACAGTCGGTATGGCTACACCTTC.